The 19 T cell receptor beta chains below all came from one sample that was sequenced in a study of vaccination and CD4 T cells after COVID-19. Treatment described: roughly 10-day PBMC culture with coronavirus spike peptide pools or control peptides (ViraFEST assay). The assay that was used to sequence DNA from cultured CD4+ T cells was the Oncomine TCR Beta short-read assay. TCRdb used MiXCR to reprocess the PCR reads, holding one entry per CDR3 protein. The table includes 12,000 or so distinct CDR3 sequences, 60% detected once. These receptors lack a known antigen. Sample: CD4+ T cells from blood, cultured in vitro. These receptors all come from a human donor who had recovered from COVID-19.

The CDR3 loop reads CASSNRASSNQPQHF. DNA of the CDR3: TGTGCCAGCAGTAACCGGGCCTCTAGCAATCAGCCCCAGCATTTT. This sequence joins TRBV12-3 or TRBV12-4 and TRBJ1-5; unclear D gene. Deletions cut 5 bases from V and 0 bases from J, with 11 bases between. The length of the CDR3 is 15 residues.

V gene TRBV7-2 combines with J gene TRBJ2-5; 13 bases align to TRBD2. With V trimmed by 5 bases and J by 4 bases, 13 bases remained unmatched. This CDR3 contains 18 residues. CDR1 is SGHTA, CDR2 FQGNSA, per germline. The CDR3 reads CASSPSSPLAGGPETQYF. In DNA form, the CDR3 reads TGTGCCAGCAGCCCGAGCTCCCCACTAGCGGGAGGGCCAGAGACCCAGTACTTC.

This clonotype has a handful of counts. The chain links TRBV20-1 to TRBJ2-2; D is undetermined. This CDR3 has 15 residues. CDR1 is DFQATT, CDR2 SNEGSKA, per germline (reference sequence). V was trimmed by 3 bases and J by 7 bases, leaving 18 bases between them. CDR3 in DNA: TGCAGTGCTAGTCGAGAGGCAGCTAGGAGCGGGGAGCTGTTTTTT. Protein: CSASREAARSGELFF.

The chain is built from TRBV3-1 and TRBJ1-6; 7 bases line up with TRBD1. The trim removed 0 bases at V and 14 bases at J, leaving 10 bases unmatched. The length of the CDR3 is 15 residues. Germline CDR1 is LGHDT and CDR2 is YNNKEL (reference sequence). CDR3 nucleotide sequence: TGTGCCAGCAGCCAAGAGACAGGGCCCCAGGGGACCCTCCACTTT. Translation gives CASSQETGPQGTLHF. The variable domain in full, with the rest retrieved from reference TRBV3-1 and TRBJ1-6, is DTAVSQTPKYLVTQMGNDKSIKCEQNLGHDTMYWYKQDSKKFLKIMFSYNNKELIINETVPNRFSPKSPDKAHLNLHINSLELGDSAVYFCASSQETGPQGTLHFGNGTRLTVT.

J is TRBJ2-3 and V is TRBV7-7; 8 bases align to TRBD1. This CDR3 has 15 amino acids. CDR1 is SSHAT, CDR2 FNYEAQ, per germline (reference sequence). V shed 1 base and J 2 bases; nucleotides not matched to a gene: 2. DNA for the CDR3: TGTGCCAGCAGCTTAGGACAGGGGCCCACAGATACGCAGTATTTT. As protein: CASSLGQGPTDTQYF.

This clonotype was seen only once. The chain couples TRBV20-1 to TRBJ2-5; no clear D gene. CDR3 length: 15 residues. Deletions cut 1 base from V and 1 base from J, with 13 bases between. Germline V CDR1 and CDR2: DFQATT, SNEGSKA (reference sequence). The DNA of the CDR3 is TGCAGTGCTAGAGGGTGGCGGCAGTTCCAAGAGACCCAGTACTTC. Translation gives CSARGWRQFQETQYF.

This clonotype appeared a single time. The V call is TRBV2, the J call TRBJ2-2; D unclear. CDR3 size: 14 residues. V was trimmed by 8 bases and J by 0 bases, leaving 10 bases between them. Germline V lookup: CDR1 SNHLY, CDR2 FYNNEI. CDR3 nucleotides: TGTGCCAGCTTGAAAATAGCGAACACCGGGGAGCTGTTTTTT. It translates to CASLKIANTGELFF. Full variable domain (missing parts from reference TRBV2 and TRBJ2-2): EPEVTQTPSHQVTQMGQEVILRCVPISNHLYFYWYRQILGQKVEFLVSFYNNEISEKSEIFDDQFSVERPDGSNFTLKIRSTKLEDSAMYFCASLKIANTGELFFGEGSRLTVL.

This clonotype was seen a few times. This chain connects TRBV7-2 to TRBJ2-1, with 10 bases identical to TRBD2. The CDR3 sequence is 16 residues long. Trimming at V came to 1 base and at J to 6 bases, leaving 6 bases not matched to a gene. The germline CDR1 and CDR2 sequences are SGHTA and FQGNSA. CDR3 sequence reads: CASSLVVTSGANEQFF. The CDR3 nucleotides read TGTGCCAGCAGCTTAGTAGTTACTAGCGGGGCCAATGAGCAGTTCTTC.

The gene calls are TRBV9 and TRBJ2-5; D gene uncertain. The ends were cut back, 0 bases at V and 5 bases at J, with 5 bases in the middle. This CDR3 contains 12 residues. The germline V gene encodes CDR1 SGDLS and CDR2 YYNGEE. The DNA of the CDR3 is TGTGCCAGCAGCGTAGTCGGGGAGACCCAGTACTTC. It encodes CASSVVGETQYF.

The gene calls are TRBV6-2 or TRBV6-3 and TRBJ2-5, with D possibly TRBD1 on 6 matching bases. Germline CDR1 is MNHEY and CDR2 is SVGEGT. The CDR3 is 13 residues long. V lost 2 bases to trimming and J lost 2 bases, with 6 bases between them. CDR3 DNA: TGTGCCAGCAGTTACAGGGGGCAAGAGACCCAGTACTTC. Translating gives CASSYRGQETQYF.

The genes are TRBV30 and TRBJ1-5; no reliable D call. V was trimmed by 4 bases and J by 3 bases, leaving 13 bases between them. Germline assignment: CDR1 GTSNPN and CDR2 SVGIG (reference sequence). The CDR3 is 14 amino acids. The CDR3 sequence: CAWNGGQANQPQHF. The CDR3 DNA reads TGTGCCTGGAATGGAGGGCAGGCCAATCAGCCCCAGCATTTT.

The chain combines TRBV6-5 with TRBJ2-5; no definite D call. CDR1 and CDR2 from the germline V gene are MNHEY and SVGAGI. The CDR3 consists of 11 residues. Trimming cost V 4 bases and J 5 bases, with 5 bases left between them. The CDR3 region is CASSFSETQYF. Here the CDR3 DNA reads TGTGCCAGCAGTTTCTCTGAGACCCAGTACTTC.

CDR3 coding DNA: TGTGCCAGCAGTCAGCCCGGGACAGGAAATGAAAAACTGTTTTTT. Translating gives CASSQPGTGNEKLFF. The V call is TRBV27, the J call TRBJ1-4, with TRBD1 matching 8 bases. The CDR3 totals 15 residues. Germline V lookup: CDR1 MNHEY, CDR2 SMNVEV (reference sequence). V gave up 5 bases and J gave up 5 bases; unmatched junction bases: 7. Full variable domain (rest looked up from reference TRBV27 and TRBJ1-4): EAQVTQNPRYLITVTGKKLTVTCSQNMNHEYMSWYRQDPGLGLRQIYYSMNVEVTDKGDVPEGYKVSRKEKRNFPLILESPSPNQTSLYFCASSQPGTGNEKLFFGSGTQLSVL.

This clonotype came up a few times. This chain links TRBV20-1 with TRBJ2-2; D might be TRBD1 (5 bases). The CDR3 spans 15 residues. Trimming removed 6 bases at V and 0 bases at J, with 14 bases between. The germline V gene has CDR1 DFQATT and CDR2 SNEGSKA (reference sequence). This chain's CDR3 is CSAKTGFANTGELFF. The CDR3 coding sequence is TGCAGTGCCAAAACAGGTTTCGCGAACACCGGGGAGCTGTTTTTT.

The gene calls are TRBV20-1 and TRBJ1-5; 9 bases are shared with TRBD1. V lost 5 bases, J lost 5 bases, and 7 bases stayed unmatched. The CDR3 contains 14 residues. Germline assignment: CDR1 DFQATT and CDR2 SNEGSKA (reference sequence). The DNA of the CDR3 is TGCAGTGCTCTACCGGGACAGGGTGATCAGCCCCAGCATTTT. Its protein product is CSALPGQGDQPQHF.

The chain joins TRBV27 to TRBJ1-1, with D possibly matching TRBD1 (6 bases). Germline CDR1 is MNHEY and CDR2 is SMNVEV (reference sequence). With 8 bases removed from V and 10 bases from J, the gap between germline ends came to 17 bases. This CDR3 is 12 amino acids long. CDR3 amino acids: CASRQAGAAAFF. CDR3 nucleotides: TGTGCCAGCCGTCAGGCAGGGGCGGCAGCTTTCTTT.

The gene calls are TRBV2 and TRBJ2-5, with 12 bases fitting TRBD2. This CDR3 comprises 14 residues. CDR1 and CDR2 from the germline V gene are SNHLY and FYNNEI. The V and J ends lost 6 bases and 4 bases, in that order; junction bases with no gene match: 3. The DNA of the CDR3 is TGTGCCAGCAGCGAGACTAGCGGGAGAGAGACCCAGTACTTC. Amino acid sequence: CASSETSGRETQYF.

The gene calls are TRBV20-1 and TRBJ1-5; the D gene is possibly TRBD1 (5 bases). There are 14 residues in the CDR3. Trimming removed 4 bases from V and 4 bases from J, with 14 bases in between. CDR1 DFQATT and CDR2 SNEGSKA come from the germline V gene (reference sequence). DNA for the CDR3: TGCAGTGCTATTTCAGGGAGGGTTAATCAGCCCCAGCATTTT. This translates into CSAISGRVNQPQHF.

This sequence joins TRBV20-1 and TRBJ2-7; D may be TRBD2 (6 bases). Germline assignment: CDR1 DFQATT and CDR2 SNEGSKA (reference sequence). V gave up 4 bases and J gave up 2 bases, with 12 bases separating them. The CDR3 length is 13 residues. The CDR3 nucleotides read TGCAGTGCTAAGGACTACCCTACCTACGAGCAGTACTTC. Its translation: CSAKDYPTYEQYF.